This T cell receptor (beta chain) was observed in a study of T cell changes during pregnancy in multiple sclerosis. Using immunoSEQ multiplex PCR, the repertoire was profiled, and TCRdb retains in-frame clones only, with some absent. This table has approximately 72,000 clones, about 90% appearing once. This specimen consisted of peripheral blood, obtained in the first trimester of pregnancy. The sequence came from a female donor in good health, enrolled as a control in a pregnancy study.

CDR3 nucleotide sequence: TGTGCCACCAGCAGAGGGAGGGCTTGGGGTCCAGATACGCAGTATTTT. The encoded protein is CATSRGRAWGPDTQYF. V is TRBV15 and J is TRBJ2-3, with D possibly being TRBD2 (6 bases). CDR3 length equals 16 residues. Looked up from germline, CDR1 is LNHNV and CDR2 is YYDKDF (reference sequence). V shed 1 base and J shed 4 bases, with 15 bases lying between them.